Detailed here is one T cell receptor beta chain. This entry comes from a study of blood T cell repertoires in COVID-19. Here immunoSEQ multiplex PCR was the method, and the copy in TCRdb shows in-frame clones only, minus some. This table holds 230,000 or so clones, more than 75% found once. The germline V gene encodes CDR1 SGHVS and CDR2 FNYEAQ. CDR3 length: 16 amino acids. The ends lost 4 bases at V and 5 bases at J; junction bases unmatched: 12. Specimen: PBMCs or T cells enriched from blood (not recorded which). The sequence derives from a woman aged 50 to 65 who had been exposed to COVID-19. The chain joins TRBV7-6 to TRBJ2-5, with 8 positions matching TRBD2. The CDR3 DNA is TGTGCCAGCAGCTCCTCGACTGGACGGGGGGGTGAGACCCAGTACTTC. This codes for CASSSSTGRGGETQYF.